This T cell receptor beta chain was recovered during a study of blood T cell repertoires in COVID-19. Study-level information: The United States, Italy and Spain provided the acute and convalescent COVID-19 samples.

Participants were aged about 18 to 90 years, lived in under 25 US areas, and enrolled virtually. Participants' own reports of clinical history determined their cohort assignment. Cohort 3 recovery required two negative PCRs, clearance, or symptom resolution. Germline V gene lookup returns CDR1 MNHNY and CDR2 SVGAGI (reference sequence). The ends were cut back, 2 bases at V and 7 bases at J, with 15 bases in the middle. This CDR3 region has 15 residues. Clones were read by immunoSEQ multiplex PCR, and TCRdb kept only the in-frame ones, dropping some. The repertoire has 300,000 to 400,000 clones, 88% of them found once; the top ten carry less than 6.5%.

The source is a man aged 30 to 39 who had recovered from COVID-19. The chain recombines TRBV6-6 with TRBJ2-1, with D perhaps TRBD2 (5 bases). The sequencing sample was made of PBMCs or T cells enriched from blood (not recorded which). In DNA form, the CDR3 reads TGTGCCAGCAGTTACCCCTCGGAGGTGGGGAATGAGCAGTTCTTC. It translates to CASSYPSEVGNEQFF.